This T cell receptor (beta chain) was retrieved from a study of neurological immune-mediated disorders. The team produced cDNA through 5'RACE using 10-nucleotide random UMIs. TCRdb itself ran the 5' RACE reads through MiXCR, one entry per CDR3 protein. The data hold tens of thousands of distinct CDR3 sequences, with roughly 4.1% observed a single time. Trimming left V 3 bases short and J 2 bases short, with 11 bases between. This CDR3 contains 14 residues. The germline V gene encodes CDR1 DFQATT and CDR2 SNEGSKA (reference sequence). Material for sequencing was PBMCs. The gene calls are TRBV20-1 and TRBJ2-1; TRBD2 might be the D (5 bases). This receptor was taken from a woman aged 55-69 years with multiple sclerosis. CDR3 region: CSASVAWPYNEQFF. The CDR3 DNA reads TGCAGTGCTAGTGTAGCGTGGCCCTACAATGAGCAGTTCTTC.